This is a list of T cell receptor beta chains from one sample in a study of blood T cell repertoires in COVID-19. Generated by immunoSEQ multiplex PCR, the TCRdb table keeps only in-frame clones and is missing some. The repertoire holds 64,000 or so clones, 65% to 80% seen once, with around a tenth in the top ten. The sequenced sample consisted of peripheral blood. These receptors were obtained from a human donor in a cohort sampled during active COVID-19. Both conserved end residues are part of each CDR3. The D gene is left open where the match is weak. Size values are once, few and many counts, or a class for expanded clones, and some rows have none.

TRBD1,14,TRBV10-2,TRBJ2-2,.,CASSSGQGAGELFF,TGCGCCAGCAGTTCCGGACAGGGGGCCGGGGAGCTGTTTTTT
.,18,TRBV28,TRBJ1-5,.,CASSPRQPLVGDYQPQHF,TGTGCCAGCAGTCCCAGGCAACCCCTCGTTGGGGACTATCAGCCCCAGCATTTT
.,14,TRBV6-2/TRBV6-3,TRBJ1-1,.,CASSRISGNTEAFF,TGTGCCAGCAGTCGTATATCAGGGAACACTGAAGCTTTCTTT
.,15,TRBV11-2,TRBJ2-3,.,CASSLAGLDTDTQYF,TGTGCCAGCAGCTTAGCGGGTCTTGACACAGATACGCAGTATTTT
.,15,TRBV30,TRBJ1-3,.,CAWNPQERSGNTIYF,TGTGCCTGGAACCCTCAGGAACGCTCTGGAAACACCATATATTTT
TRBD1,16,TRBV7-3,TRBJ2-7,.,CASSLGQGARSYEQYF,TGTGCCAGCAGCTTAGGGCAGGGGGCAAGGTCCTACGAGCAGTACTTC
.,13,TRBV12-3/TRBV12-4,TRBJ2-7,once,CASTPGVPGEQYF,TGTGCCAGCACCCCCGGGGTCCCCGGCGAGCAGTACTTC
.,15,TRBV11-2,TRBJ2-3,.,CASSLRWGATDTQYF,TGTGCCAGCAGCTTAAGGTGGGGAGCCACAGATACGCAGTATTTT
TRBD2,15,TRBV28,TRBJ2-2,few,CASSFVGGDTGELFF,TGTGCCAGCAGTTTCGTCGGGGGGGACACCGGGGAGCTGTTTTTT
.,13,TRBV9,TRBJ1-1,.,CASSAPNRAEAFF,TGTGCCAGCAGCGCCCCGAACAGAGCAGAAGCTTTCTTT
.,20,TRBV23-1,TRBJ1-5,.,CASSQMKHAGAAHSNQPQHF,TGCGCCAGCAGTCAAATGAAGCATGCAGGGGCGGCCCATAGCAATCAGCCCCAGCATTTT
TRBD2,15,TRBV29-1,TRBJ2-1,few,CSALGLARSYNEQFF,TGCAGCGCCCTCGGACTAGCGAGATCCTACAATGAGCAGTTCTTC
TRBD1,14,TRBV28,TRBJ1-4,.,CASSPDREDEKLFF,TGTGCCAGCAGCCCCGACAGGGAAGATGAAAAACTGTTTTTT
TRBD2,17,TRBV12-5,TRBJ2-5,.,CASAWGLAGVSDETQYF,TGTGCTAGTGCTTGGGGACTAGCGGGAGTTTCGGATGAGACCCAGTACTTC
.,13,TRBV2,TRBJ1-1,.,CASSEGRGGRAFF,TGTGCCAGCAGTGAAGGCCGGGGGGGGAGGGCTTTCTTT
.,12,TRBV27,TRBJ1-1,.,CASSFRGTEAFF,TGTGCCAGCAGTTTTCGCGGCACTGAAGCTTTCTTT
TRBD1,13,TRBV30,TRBJ1-1,.,CAWKTGGRTEAFF,TGTGCCTGGAAAACAGGGGGCCGAACTGAAGCTTTCTTT
TRBD1,19,TRBV12-5,TRBJ1-1,once,CASGLSKSGTGGSRTEAFF,TGTGCTAGTGGTTTGTCAAAATCCGGGACAGGGGGCTCAAGGACTGAAGCTTTCTTT
.,14,TRBV27,TRBJ1-2,.,CASRHVSSVYGYTF,TGTGCCAGCAGGCATGTTTCATCGGTCTATGGCTACACCTTC
TRBD1,16,TRBV28,TRBJ2-1,.,CASNVVGQGQWNEQFF,TGTGCCAGCAACGTTGTTGGACAGGGTCAATGGAATGAGCAGTTCTTC
TRBD1,12,TRBV9,TRBJ2-7,.,CASSVQGDEQYF,TGTGCCAGCAGCGTACAGGGGGACGAGCAGTACTTC
TRBD2,14,TRBV5-6,TRBJ2-1,.,CASTVAGVYNEQFF,TGTGCCAGCACCGTAGCGGGAGTCTACAATGAGCAGTTCTTC
.,14,TRBV29-1,TRBJ2-3,.,CSVDQGGFTDTQYF,TGCAGCGTCGACCAGGGAGGCTTCACAGATACGCAGTATTTT